This record concerns one T cell receptor (beta chain) sequence. These data originate in a study of cytomegalovirus exposure and HLA in healthy donors. The PCR employed 60 Vbeta primers together with 13 Jbeta primers. Libraries were prepared by immunoSEQ multiplex PCR; TCRdb keeps only in-frame clonotypes and omits some of them. The sample contains roughly 100,000 clones, around three quarters of which appear only once. The receptor was isolated from a woman under 30 in good health and CMV-seropositive. Sequenced sample: PBMCs.

The CDR3 loop reads CASSLSHEQYF. CDR3 coding DNA: TGTGCCAGCAGCTTAAGCCACGAGCAGTACTTC. V gene TRBV7-9 combines with J gene TRBJ2-7; D is undetermined. Trimming stripped 2 bases from V and 5 bases from J, with 4 bases between. Looked up from germline, CDR1 is SEHNR and CDR2 is FQNEAQ (reference sequence). This CDR3 is 11 amino acids long.